This T cell receptor beta chain was captured in a study of blood T cell repertoires in COVID-19. Study-wide background: COVID-19 samples, acute and convalescent, were from the United States, Italy and Spain.

The CDR3 contains 15 residues. Trimming pared 5 bases from V and 0 bases from J, leaving 13 bases between. Germline values: CDR1 KGHSH, CDR2 LQKENI. Sequencing used immunoSEQ multiplex PCR; TCRdb keeps in-frame clones, though not all of them. Here the sample spans 200,000 to 300,000 clones, approximately 86% being singletons. The receptor's source is a young man with active or convalescent COVID-19. V usage is TRBV18 and J usage is TRBJ1-1, with a weak D call TRBD1 (6 bases). The specimen sequenced was peripheral blood. CDR3 coding DNA: TGTGCCAGCTCATCCCCGACAGGAATGAACACTGAAGCTTTCTTT. It is translated as CASSSPTGMNTEAFF.